This T cell receptor (beta chain) was captured in a study of metastatic and nonmetastatic thyroid tumors. Turning to the study itself: Across blood and tumor or nodule tissue, repertoires from malignant and benign thyroid patients were compared with one another.

In germline, CDR1 is MRHNA, CDR2 SNTAGT. The CDR3 consists of 13 residues. Findings of the study overall: Malignant thyroid tumors reportedly exceeded benign nodules significantly in TCR beta diversity, with the difference appearing in blood and tumor.

As processed by the authors: The study built a papillary thyroid cancer distant-metastasis classifier from CDR3 differences across clinicopathological groups. TCRdb redid the clone calls on the PCR reads using MiXCR. V and J calls and clone size were set by TCRdb, not the authors. The profile shows about 20,000 clones, more than 20% of them singletons. Patients were all untreated before their thyroid surgery. Comments on this clone: Its matching antigen is unknown. One end of the junction is discordant with germline, which a read error may explain.

Sample: blood. V is TRBV6-4 and J is TRBJ1-2; maybe TRBD1 (6 bases). The receptor's source is a male donor with papillary thyroid cancer or a benign thyroid nodule (not recorded which). Some clones in this sample may be carry-over from other donors' samples. This CDR3 reads CASSYVSTGPKLF. The CDR3 DNA reads TGTGCCAGCAGTTACGTTTCCACAGGGCCAAAACTGTTC.